One sample yielded the 3 T cell receptor beta chains listed below, sequenced in a study of CD4+ T cells in melanoma. Here immunoSEQ multiplex PCR was the method, and the copy in TCRdb shows in-frame clones only, minus some. The profile shows 13,000 or so clones, around 68% of them singletons. Sequenced sample: cells from a culture (not recorded whether cultured in vitro). Source of these receptors: a human donor with melanoma.

The V and J genes are TRBV14 and TRBJ2-1, with D maybe TRBD2 (7 bases). The CDR3 length is 14 residues. V gave up 3 bases and J gave up 10 bases, with 16 bases separating them. Per the germline V gene, CDR1 is SGHDN and CDR2 is FVKESK. The CDR3 coding sequence is TGTGCCAGCAGCCAGGGGGGGCACGGGGCCGAGCAGTTCTTC. Amino acids: CASSQGGHGAEQFF.

This clone was seen only a few times. This chain joins TRBV30 and TRBJ1-5, with D hard to call. V gave up 5 bases and J gave up 1 base, with 15 bases separating them. Germline assignment: CDR1 GTSNPN and CDR2 SVGIG (reference sequence). CDR3 length equals 15 residues. Here the CDR3 DNA reads TGTGCCTGGGTGGGCCTCTGGGGAAGCAATCAGCCCCAGCATTTT. The encoded protein is CAWVGLWGSNQPQHF.

V usage is TRBV6-5 and J usage is TRBJ1-2, with a tentative D call TRBD1 (6 bases). Per germline, CDR1 MNHEY and CDR2 SVGAGI. The CDR3 runs to 15 residues. Trimming stripped 5 bases from V and 1 base from J, with 14 bases between. This CDR3 is CASSRQAPGNYGYTF. CDR3 coding DNA: TGTGCCAGCAGTCGACAGGCCCCGGGTAACTATGGCTACACCTTC.